Listed here are 2 T cell receptor beta chains from one sample, sequenced in a study of T-cell memory formation after mild COVID-19. TCRdb processed the 5' RACE reads anew with MiXCR; each CDR3 protein has one entry. The sample lists roughly 450,000 distinct CDR3 sequences, roughly 18% occurring once. Sequencing was done on a sample of PBMCs or a T cell subset sorted from them (not recorded which). The source of these receptors is an adult woman who had mild COVID-19 (a few samples of this study predate the infection). Cell type and time point are not known.

This chain uses TRBV18 with TRBJ2-6, with unresolved D. The CDR3 covers 16 residues. Deletions cut 3 bases from V and 0 bases from J, with 9 bases between. Germline lookup yields CDR1 KGHSH and CDR2 LQKENI. The CDR3 coding sequence is TGTGCCAGCTCACCCCCTACTCGCTCTGGGGCCAACGTCCTGACTTTC. This sequence encodes CASSPPTRSGANVLTF.

This clonotype was recorded a few times. J is TRBJ2-1 and V is TRBV9, with 8 bases matching TRBD2. Germline-derived CDR1 and CDR2 are SGDLS and YYNGEE. CDR3 size: 11 residues. V shed 3 bases, J shed 14 bases, and the junction held 4 bases outside the gene matches. The CDR3 sequence is CASSASGRKFF. As DNA, the CDR3 is TGTGCCAGCAGCGCGAGCGGGAGAAAGTTCTTC.